The clone carrying this TCR beta chain was seen a handful of times. Libraries were prepared by immunoSEQ multiplex PCR; TCRdb keeps only in-frame clonotypes and omits some of them. The data show over 300,000 clones, roughly 87% seen once. This record comes from a study of shared clonotypes between healthy human individuals. Unmatched junction bases numbered 9, after V lost 0 bases and J lost 5 bases. The CDR3 length is 16 residues. The germline V gene encodes CDR1 MGHRA and CDR2 YSYEKL. The sequence came from a man aged 18 to 29 in good health. The V and J genes are TRBV4-1 and TRBJ2-5; 7 bases map to TRBD1. Source material: memory CD8+ T cells sorted from blood. Described subset: CD45RO+ cells pooled with CCR7-negative TemRA cells. CDR3 sequence reads: CASSQEPTGLAETQYF. CDR3 nucleotide sequence: TGCGCCAGCAGCCAAGAGCCGACAGGGTTGGCCGAGACCCAGTACTTC.